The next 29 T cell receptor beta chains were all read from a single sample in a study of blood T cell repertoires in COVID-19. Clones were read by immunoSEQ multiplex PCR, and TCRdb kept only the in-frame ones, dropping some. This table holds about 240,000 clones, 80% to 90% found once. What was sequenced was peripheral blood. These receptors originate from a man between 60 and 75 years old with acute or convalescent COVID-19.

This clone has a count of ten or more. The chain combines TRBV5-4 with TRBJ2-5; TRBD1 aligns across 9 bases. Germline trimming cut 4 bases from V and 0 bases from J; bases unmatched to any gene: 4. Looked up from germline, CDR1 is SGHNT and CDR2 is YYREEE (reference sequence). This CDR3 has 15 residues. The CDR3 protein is CASSEDRGHQETQYF. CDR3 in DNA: TGTGCCAGCAGCGAGGACAGGGGACACCAAGAGACCCAGTACTTC.

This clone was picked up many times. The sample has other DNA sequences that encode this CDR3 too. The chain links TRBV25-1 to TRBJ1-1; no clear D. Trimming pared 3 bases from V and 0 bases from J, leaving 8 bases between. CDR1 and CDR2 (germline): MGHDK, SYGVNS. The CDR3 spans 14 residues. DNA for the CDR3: TGTGCCAGCAGTGATCGAGTGATGAACACTGAAGCTTTCTTT. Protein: CASSDRVMNTEAFF.

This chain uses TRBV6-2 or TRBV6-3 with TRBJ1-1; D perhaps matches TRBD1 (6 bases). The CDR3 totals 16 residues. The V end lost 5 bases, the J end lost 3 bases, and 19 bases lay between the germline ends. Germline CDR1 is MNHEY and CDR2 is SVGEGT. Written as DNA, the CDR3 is TGTGCCAGCAGTAAACGGGGGGCTGCTGGGGACACTGAAGCTTTCTTT. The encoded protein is CASSKRGAAGDTEAFF.

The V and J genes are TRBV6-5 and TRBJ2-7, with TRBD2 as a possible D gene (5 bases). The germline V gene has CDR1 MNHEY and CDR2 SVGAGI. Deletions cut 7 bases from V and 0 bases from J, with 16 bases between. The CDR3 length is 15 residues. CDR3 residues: CASIPLSGSSYEQYF. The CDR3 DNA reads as TGTGCCAGCATACCCCTTAGTGGGAGCTCCTACGAGCAGTACTTC.

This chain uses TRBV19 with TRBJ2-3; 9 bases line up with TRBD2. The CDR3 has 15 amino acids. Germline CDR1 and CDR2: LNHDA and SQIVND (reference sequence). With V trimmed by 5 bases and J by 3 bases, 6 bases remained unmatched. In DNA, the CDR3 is TGTGCCAGTAGTCCTCGACTAGCGGATACAGATACGCAGTATTTT. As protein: CASSPRLADTDTQYF.

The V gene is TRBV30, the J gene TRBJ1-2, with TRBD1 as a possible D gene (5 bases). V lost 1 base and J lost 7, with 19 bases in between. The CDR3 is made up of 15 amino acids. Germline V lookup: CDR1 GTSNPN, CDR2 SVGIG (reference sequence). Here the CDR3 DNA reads TGTGCCTGGAGTGAACCGACAGCGGGTTCCTTTGGCTACACCTTC. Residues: CAWSEPTAGSFGYTF. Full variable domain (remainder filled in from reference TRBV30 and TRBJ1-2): SQTIHQWPATLVQPVGSPLSLECTVEGTSNPNLYWYRQAAGRGLQLLFYSVGIGQISSEVPQNLSASRPQDRQFILSSKKLLLSDSGFYLCAWSEPTAGSFGYTFGSGTRLTVV.

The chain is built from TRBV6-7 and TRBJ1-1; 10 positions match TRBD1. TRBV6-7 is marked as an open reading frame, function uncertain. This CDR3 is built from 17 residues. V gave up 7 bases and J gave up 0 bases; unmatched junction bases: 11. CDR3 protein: CASTYPGTGEVNTEAFF. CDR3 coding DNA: TGTGCCAGCACCTACCCCGGGACAGGGGAAGTGAACACTGAAGCTTTCTTT.

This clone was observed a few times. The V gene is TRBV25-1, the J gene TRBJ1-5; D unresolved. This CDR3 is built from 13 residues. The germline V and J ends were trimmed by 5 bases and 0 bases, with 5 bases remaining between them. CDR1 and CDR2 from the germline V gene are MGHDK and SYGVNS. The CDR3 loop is CASSRDSNQPQHF. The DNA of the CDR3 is TGTGCCAGCAGTCGAGATAGCAATCAGCCCCAGCATTTT.

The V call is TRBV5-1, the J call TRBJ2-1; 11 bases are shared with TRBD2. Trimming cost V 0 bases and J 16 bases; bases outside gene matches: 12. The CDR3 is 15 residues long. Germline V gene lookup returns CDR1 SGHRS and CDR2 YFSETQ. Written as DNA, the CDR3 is TGCGCCAGCAGCTTGGAGGTTAGCGGGAGGGCCCGTCCTTTCTTC. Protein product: CASSLEVSGRARPFF.

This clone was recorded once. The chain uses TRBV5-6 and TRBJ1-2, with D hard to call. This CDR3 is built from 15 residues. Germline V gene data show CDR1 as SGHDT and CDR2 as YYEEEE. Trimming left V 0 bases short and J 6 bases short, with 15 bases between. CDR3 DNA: TGTGCCAGCAGCTTGGCGCCAGGTGGTTTCAATGGCTACACCTTC. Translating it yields CASSLAPGGFNGYTF.

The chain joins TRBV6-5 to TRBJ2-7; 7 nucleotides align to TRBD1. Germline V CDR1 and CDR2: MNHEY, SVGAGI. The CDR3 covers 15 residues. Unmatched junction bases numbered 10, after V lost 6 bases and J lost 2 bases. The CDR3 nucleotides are TGTGCCAGCAGCCGCGACAGGGAAGTCACCTACGAGCAGTACTTC. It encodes CASSRDREVTYEQYF.

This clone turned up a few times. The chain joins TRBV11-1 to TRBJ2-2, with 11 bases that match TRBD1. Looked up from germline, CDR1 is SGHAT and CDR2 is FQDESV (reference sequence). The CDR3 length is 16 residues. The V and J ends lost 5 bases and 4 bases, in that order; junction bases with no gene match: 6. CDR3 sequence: CASSAGQGASTGELFF. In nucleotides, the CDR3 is TGTGCCAGCAGCGCCGGACAGGGGGCGAGCACCGGGGAGCTGTTTTTT.

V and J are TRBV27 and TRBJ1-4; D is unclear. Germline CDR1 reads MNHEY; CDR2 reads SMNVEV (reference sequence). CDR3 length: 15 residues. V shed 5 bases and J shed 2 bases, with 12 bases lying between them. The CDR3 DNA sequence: TGTGCCAGCAGTGGTCAGCGAGCCACTAATGAAAAACTGTTTTTT. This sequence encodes CASSGQRATNEKLFF. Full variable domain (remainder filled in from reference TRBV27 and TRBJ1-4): EAQVTQNPRYLITVTGKKLTVTCSQNMNHEYMSWYRQDPGLGLRQIYYSMNVEVTDKGDVPEGYKVSRKEKRNFPLILESPSPNQTSLYFCASSGQRATNEKLFFGSGTQLSVL.

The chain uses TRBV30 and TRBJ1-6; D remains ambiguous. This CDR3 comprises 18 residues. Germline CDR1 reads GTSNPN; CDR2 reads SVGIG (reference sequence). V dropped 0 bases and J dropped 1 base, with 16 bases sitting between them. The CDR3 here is CAWSVATISRSYNSPLHF. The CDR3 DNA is TGTGCCTGGAGTGTTGCCACCATTTCCAGGTCCTATAATTCACCCCTCCACTTT.

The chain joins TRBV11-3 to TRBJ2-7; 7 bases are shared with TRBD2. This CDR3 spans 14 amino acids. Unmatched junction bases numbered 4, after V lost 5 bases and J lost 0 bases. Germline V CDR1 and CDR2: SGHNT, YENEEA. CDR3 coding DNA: TGTGCCAGCAGCCGCCAGCGGGGCTCCTACGAGCAGTACTTC. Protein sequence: CASSRQRGSYEQYF.

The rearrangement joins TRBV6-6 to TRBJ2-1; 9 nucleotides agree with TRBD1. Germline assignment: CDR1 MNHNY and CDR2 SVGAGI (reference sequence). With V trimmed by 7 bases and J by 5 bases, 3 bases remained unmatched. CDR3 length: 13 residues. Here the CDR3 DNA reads TGTGCCAGCAAACAGGGGGCGGACAATGAGCAGTTCTTC. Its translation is CASKQGADNEQFF.

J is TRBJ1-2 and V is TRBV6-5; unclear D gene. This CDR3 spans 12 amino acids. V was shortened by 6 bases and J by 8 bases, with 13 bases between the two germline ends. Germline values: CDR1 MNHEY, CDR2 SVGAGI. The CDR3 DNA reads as TGTGCCAGCAGCGCGTCCCGTATGGGCTACACCTTC. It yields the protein CASSASRMGYTF.

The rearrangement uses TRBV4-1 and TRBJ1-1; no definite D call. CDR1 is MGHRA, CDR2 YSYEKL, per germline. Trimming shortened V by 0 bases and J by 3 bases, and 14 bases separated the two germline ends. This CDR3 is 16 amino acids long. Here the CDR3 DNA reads TGCGCCAGCAGCCAAGATCTCGCGGGCATGGACACTGAAGCTTTCTTT. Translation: CASSQDLAGMDTEAFF.

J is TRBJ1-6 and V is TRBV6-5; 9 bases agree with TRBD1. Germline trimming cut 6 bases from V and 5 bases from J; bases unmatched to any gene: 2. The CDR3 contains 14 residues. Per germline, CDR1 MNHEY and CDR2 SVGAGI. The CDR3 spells CASSRDRDNSPLHF. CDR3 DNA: TGTGCCAGCAGCCGGGACAGGGATAATTCACCCCTCCACTTT.

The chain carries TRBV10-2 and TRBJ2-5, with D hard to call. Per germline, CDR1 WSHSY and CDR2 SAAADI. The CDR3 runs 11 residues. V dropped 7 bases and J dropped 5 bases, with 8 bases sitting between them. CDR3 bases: TGCGCCAGCAAGACTGGGGAGACCCAGTACTTC. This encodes CASKTGETQYF.

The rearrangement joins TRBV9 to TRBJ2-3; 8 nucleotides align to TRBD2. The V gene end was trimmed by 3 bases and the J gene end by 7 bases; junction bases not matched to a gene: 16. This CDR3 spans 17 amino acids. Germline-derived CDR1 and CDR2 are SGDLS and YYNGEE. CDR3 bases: TGTGCCAGCAGCGCCGCCCCCGCAGCGGGAGCGAGGAATACGCAGTATTTT. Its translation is CASSAAPAAGARNTQYF. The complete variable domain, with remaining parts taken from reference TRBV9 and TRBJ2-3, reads DSGVTQTPKHLITATGQRVTLRCSPRSGDLSVYWYQQSLDQGLQFLIQYYNGEERAKGNILERFSAQQFPDLHSELNLSSLELGDSALYFCASSAAPAAGARNTQYFGPGTRLTVL.

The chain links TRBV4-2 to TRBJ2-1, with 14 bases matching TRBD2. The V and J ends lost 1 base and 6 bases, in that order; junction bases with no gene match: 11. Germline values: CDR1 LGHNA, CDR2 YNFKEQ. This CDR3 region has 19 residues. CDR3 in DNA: TGTGCCAGCAGCCAAGTGTGGGGGACTAGCGGGAGATCCGTCAATGAGCAGTTCTTC. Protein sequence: CASSQVWGTSGRSVNEQFF.

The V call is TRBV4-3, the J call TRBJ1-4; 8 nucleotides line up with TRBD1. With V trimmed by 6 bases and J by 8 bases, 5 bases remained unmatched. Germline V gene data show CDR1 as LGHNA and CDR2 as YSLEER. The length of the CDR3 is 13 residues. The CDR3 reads CASRGRGQEKLFF. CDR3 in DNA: TGCGCCAGCAGAGGCAGGGGGCAAGAAAAACTGTTTTTT.

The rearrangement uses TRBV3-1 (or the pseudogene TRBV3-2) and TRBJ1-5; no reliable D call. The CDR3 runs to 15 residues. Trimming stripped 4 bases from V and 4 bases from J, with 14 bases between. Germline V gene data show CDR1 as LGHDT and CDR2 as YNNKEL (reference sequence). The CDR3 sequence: CASSPRGIENQPQHF. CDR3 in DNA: TGTGCCAGCAGCCCTAGAGGAATCGAGAATCAGCCCCAGCATTTT.

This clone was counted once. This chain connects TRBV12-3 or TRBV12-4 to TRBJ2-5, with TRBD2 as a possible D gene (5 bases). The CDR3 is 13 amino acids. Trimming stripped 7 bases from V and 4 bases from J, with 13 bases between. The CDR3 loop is CASTSPGGETQYF. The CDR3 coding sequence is TGTGCCAGCACCTCCCCTGGAGGAGAGACCCAGTACTTC.

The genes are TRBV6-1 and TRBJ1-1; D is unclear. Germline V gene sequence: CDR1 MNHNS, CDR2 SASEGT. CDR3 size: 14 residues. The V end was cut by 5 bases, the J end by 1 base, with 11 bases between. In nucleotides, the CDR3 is TGTGCCAGCAGTTGGAGGGAACCGAACACTGAAGCTTTCTTT. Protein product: CASSWREPNTEAFF.

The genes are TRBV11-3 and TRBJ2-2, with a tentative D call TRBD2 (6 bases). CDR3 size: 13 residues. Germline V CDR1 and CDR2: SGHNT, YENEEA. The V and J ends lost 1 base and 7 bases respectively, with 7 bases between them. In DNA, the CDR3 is TGTGCCAGCAGCTTAGTGGAGGGCGGGGAGCTGTTTTTT. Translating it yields CASSLVEGGELFF.

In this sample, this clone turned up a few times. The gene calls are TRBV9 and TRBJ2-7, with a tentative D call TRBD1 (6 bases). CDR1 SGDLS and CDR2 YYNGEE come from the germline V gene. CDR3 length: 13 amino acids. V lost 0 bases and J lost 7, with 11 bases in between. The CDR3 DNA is TGTGCCAGCAGCGTAGACCCTCAGGGGGAGCAGTACTTC. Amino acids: CASSVDPQGEQYF.

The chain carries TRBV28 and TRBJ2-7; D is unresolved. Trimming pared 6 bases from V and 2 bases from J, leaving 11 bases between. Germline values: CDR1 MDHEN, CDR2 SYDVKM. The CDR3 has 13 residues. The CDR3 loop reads CASSQMSTYEQYF. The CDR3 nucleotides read TGTGCCAGCAGCCAGATGTCCACCTACGAGCAGTACTTC.